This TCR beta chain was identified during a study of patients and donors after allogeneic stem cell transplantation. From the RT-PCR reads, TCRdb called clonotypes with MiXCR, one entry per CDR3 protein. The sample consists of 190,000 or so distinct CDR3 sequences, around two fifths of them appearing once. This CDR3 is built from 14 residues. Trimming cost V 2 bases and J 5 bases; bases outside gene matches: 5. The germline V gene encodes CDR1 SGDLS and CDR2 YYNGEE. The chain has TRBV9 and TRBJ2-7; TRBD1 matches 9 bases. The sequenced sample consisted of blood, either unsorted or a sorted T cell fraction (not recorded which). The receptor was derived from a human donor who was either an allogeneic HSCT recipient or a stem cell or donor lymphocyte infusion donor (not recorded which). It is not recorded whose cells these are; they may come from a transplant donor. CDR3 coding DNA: TGTGCCAGCAGCGTTTTCGGACAGGGGAACGAGCAGTACTTC. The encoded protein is CASSVFGQGNEQYF.